Presented here are 3 T cell receptor beta chains from one specimen sequenced in a study of immune cell composition in non-small cell lung cancer. Profiled with immunoSEQ multiplex PCR; TCRdb holds only in-frame clones, not every one. The data contain about 4,500 clones, roughly 70% of them singletons. The normal lung sample lay at least 3 cm, and maximally far, from the tumour. The material sequenced was non-adjacent lung tissue. These receptors were obtained from a human donor with non-small cell lung cancer.

The CDR3 DNA follows: TGTGCCGCCCGGGACAGGAGCTCCTATAATTCACCCCTCCACTTT. Translating it yields CAARDRSSYNSPLHF. The V and J genes are TRBV28 and TRBJ1-6, with 8 bases matching TRBD1. Germline-derived CDR1 and CDR2 are MDHEN and SYDVKM. With V trimmed by 11 bases and J by 0 bases, 6 bases remained unmatched. This CDR3 is built from 15 residues.

The chain has TRBV5-8 and TRBJ1-4; D remains unclear. CDR1 and CDR2 (germline): SGHTS, YDEGEE. CDR3 length: 14 residues. V lost 2 bases, J lost 8 bases, and 13 bases lay in between. The CDR3 protein is CASSFVALREKLFF. The CDR3 DNA follows: TGTGCCAGCAGCTTTGTAGCCCTGAGGGAAAAACTGTTTTTT.

The rearrangement links TRBV10-2 to TRBJ2-7, with D possibly matching TRBD1 (6 bases). Germline V gives CDR1 WSHSY, CDR2 SAAADI. There are 14 residues in the CDR3. Trimming removed 7 bases from V and 2 bases from J, with 15 bases in between. The DNA for the CDR3 is TGCGCCAGCAAAGTCGGGACAAATACCTACGAGCAGTACTTC. As protein: CASKVGTNTYEQYF.